This note documents a single T cell receptor (beta chain) sequence. No antigen is known for it. The sample belongs to a study of identifying expanded T cells in peripheral blood. The germline CDR1 and CDR2 sequences are SEHNR and FQNEAQ (reference sequence). The CDR3 runs 15 residues. V lost 2 bases and J lost 4; bases outside the gene matches: 4. The repertoire was sequenced with immunoSEQ multiplex PCR; TCRdb's copy has only in-frame clones and lacks some. The sample records about 91,000 clones, roughly 90% being singletons. Healthy donors had no documented immune events, such as infections, while sampled. Study-wide findings and caveats: Differentially abundant clones: roughly 1.3 between replicates, approximately 15 at roughly 15 days, 19 at four. Across healthy donors, higher total template counts meant significantly greater roughly 2-week count variance.

Sequencing used blood. This TCR came from a person aged 18 to 75 in good health. The V gene is TRBV7-9, the J gene TRBJ2-1; 8 nucleotides align to TRBD1. CDR3 amino acids: CASSLWQGAYNEQFF. The CDR3 DNA reads as TGTGCCAGCAGCTTATGGCAGGGGGCATACAATGAGCAGTTCTTC.